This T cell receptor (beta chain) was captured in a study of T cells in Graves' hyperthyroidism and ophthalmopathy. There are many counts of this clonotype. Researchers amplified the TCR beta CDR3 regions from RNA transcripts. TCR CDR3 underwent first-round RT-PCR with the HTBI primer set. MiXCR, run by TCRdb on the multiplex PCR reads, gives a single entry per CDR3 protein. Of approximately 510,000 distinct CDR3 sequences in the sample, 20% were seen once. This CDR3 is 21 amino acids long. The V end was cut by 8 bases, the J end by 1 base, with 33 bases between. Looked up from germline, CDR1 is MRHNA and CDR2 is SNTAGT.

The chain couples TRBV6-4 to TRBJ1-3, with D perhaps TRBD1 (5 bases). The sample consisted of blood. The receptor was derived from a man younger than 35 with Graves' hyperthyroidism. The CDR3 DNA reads TGTGCCAGCCCACGCCCCCCCGGTAATTGGGGGTACCCATGGTCTGGAAACACCATATATTTT. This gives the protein CASPRPPGNWGYPWSGNTIYF.